This section outlines one T cell receptor beta chain sequence together with its context. This sample was taken from a study of control samples from healthy donors and cancer patients. The V gene's germline CDR1 is SGDLS and CDR2 YYNGEE. The CDR3 has 19 amino acids. Between the trimmed V and J ends, which lost 4 bases and 0 bases, there was a span of 20 bases. Here immunoSEQ multiplex PCR was the method, and the copy in TCRdb shows in-frame clones only, minus some. This sample has more than 150,000 clones, with over 85% found just once. The sequenced material came from blood. The rearrangement uses TRBV9 and TRBJ2-6; D is possibly TRBD1 or TRBD2 (5 bases each). This TCR came from a man in his fifties in good health. The CDR3 nucleotides read TGTGCCAGCAGCTTCCCCGGGACGAAAGTCCTCTCTGGGGCCAACGTCCTGACTTTC. It yields the protein CASSFPGTKVLSGANVLTF.